These 22 T cell receptor beta chains originate from one sample sequenced in a study of PD-1 blockade in classical Hodgkin lymphoma (TCRdb year 2020). The time point label of this sample denotes: cycle 2 day 1 (C2D1) of nivolumab. Every trial patient had relapsed following autologous stem cell transplantation, and prior brentuximab vedotin exposure was what differed among cohorts A, B and C. The method was the immunoSEQ multiplex PCR assay. TCRdb limited this immuneACCESS table to in-frame rearrangements with V and J called. A share of clones is missing; checked studies link under half to unresolved V genes, and the rest is unexplained. This sample gives under 95,000 clones in total; around nine tenths of them show up just once. Over 2% of the sample lies in the top ten. This specimen was peripheral blood mononuclear cells (PBMCs), taken before the second cycle of nivolumab. Receptor source: a human donor with classical Hodgkin lymphoma.

This clone has a single count. CDR3 amino acids: CSVKGLAGVEQYF. In DNA, the CDR3 is TGCAGCGTTAAGGGACTAGCGGGAGTCGAGCAGTACTTC. The chain joins TRBV29-1 to TRBJ2-7, with 14 positions matching TRBD2. In germline, CDR1 is SQVTM, CDR2 ANQGSEA. The CDR3 has 13 amino acids. J was trimmed by 6 bases and V by 5 bases; bases with no gene match: 3.

The chain combines TRBV27 with TRBJ1-2; TRBD1 matches at 8 bases. The CDR3 is 13 residues long. V was clipped by 5 bases and J by 8 bases; unmatched bases: 7. The germline V gene has CDR1 MNHEY and CDR2 SMNVEV (reference sequence). CDR3: CASSPSGGGGYTF. Here the CDR3 DNA reads TGTGCCAGCAGTCCATCAGGGGGCGGCGGCTACACCTTC.

The chain couples TRBV28 to TRBJ1-3; tentatively, D is TRBD1 (5 bases). Germline-derived CDR1 and CDR2 are MDHEN and SYDVKM. The CDR3 runs 14 residues. Trimming removed 2 bases from V and 6 bases from J, with 11 bases in between. The CDR3 spells CASSLHAGVNTIYF. The CDR3 region has the DNA TGTGCCAGCAGTTTACACGCGGGGGTAAACACCATATATTTT.

The chain links TRBV14 to TRBJ1-2; 7 bases are shared with TRBD1. With V trimmed by 4 bases and J by 3 bases, 8 bases remained unmatched. This CDR3 is 15 amino acids long. The germline CDR1 and CDR2 sequences are SGHDN and FVKESK. The CDR3 sequence: CASSPRTGPYYGYTF. In DNA, the CDR3 is TGTGCCAGCAGCCCCAGGACAGGACCCTACTATGGCTACACCTTC.

J is TRBJ1-1 and V is TRBV7-9; a possible D gene is TRBD1 (6 bases). CDR3 length: 12 amino acids. Germline assignment: CDR1 SEHNR and CDR2 FQNEAQ (reference sequence). V was cut by 5 bases and J by 11 bases, with 15 bases left in between. CDR3 protein: CASSITGWMAFF. Written as DNA, the CDR3 is TGTGCCAGCAGCATCACAGGGTGGATGGCTTTCTTT.

This clone was picked up one time. The V gene is TRBV28, the J gene TRBJ2-7; the D gene is possibly TRBD2 (5 bases). The CDR3 runs to 13 residues. Germline CDR1 MDHEN, CDR2 SYDVKM. The V gene lost 6 bases and the J gene lost 3 bases, with 12 bases spanning the gap. This chain's CDR3 is CASSISGVYEQYF. The CDR3 bases are TGTGCCAGCAGCATATCCGGGGTCTACGAGCAGTACTTC.

The chain carries TRBV7-9 and TRBJ2-1, with 7 bases lining up with TRBD1. CDR3 size: 15 residues. Looked up from germline, CDR1 is SEHNR and CDR2 is FQNEAQ (reference sequence). Trimming removed 5 bases from V and 5 bases from J; junction bases left unmatched: 9. The CDR3 here is CASSPGTARNNEQFF. In nucleotides, the CDR3 is TGTGCCAGCAGCCCCGGGACAGCGAGAAACAATGAGCAGTTCTTC.

The chain carries TRBV7-9 and TRBJ2-2; D ambiguous. This CDR3 is built from 11 residues. V lost 6 bases and J lost 7, with 6 bases in between. In germline, CDR1 is SEHNR, CDR2 FQNEAQ (reference sequence). CDR3 in DNA: TGTGCCAGCAGTTTGAGCGGGGAGCTGTTTTTT. Protein sequence: CASSLSGELFF.

V and J are TRBV30 and TRBJ1-6; perhaps TRBD1 as D (5 bases). The CDR3 loop spans 14 amino acids. The V end was cut by 0 bases, the J end by 5 bases, with 8 bases between. Germline V lookup: CDR1 GTSNPN, CDR2 SVGIG (reference sequence). CDR3 DNA sequence: TGTGCCTGGAGTGTCTGGGGGGATAATTCACCCCTCCACTTT. Translating it yields CAWSVWGDNSPLHF.

The chain links TRBV28 to TRBJ1-2; D is unclear. Trimming took 7 bases from V and 3 from J, leaving 12 bases between them. The CDR3 spans 13 residues. Germline V gene data show CDR1 as MDHEN and CDR2 as SYDVKM. The CDR3 is CASTPSTDYGYTF. CDR3 coding DNA: TGTGCCAGCACCCCTTCCACCGACTATGGCTACACCTTC.

J is TRBJ2-1 and V is TRBV28; D gene uncertain. The CDR3 is 15 residues long. V lost 6 bases to trimming and J lost 0 bases, with 12 bases between them. The germline gives CDR1 MDHEN, CDR2 SYDVKM. The CDR3 region is CASRGRHSSYNEQFF. Here the CDR3 DNA reads TGTGCCAGCAGGGGCCGACACAGCTCCTACAATGAGCAGTTCTTC.

This chain connects TRBV6-5 to TRBJ1-1; the D gene is possibly TRBD1 (6 bases). Trimming removed 2 bases from V and 3 bases from J, with 16 bases in between. There are 16 residues in the CDR3. Germline loops: CDR1 MNHEY, CDR2 SVGAGI. The DNA for the CDR3 is TGTGCCAGCAGTTACCGGCGGGGGCTGGGGTACACTGAAGCTTTCTTT. As protein: CASSYRRGLGYTEAFF.

The chain recombines TRBV27 with TRBJ1-1, with D tentatively TRBD1 (6 bases). V shed 0 bases and J shed 1 base, with 12 bases lying between them. In germline, CDR1 is MNHEY, CDR2 SMNVEV (reference sequence). The CDR3 loop spans 16 amino acids. This CDR3 is CASSLSIPQGNTEAFF. The CDR3 DNA is TGTGCCAGCAGTTTATCGATCCCACAGGGGAACACTGAAGCTTTCTTT.

In this sample, this clone turned up once. CDR3: CASTPLGPGAPGRDYGYTF. Written as DNA, the CDR3 is TGTGCCAGCACCCCCTTAGGCCCCGGGGCCCCTGGGAGGGACTATGGCTACACCTTC. The gene calls are TRBV27 and TRBJ1-2; TRBD1 might be the D (5 bases). The CDR3 contains 19 residues. Trimming pared 7 bases from V and 3 bases from J, leaving 30 bases between. Per germline, CDR1 MNHEY and CDR2 SMNVEV (reference sequence).

The CDR3 DNA sequence: TGTGCCAGCACCGCCTCCGGGGCTCAAGAGACCCAGTACTTC. The encoded protein is CASTASGAQETQYF. V and J are TRBV9 and TRBJ2-5; D could derive from TRBD1 or TRBD2 (5 bases each). CDR3 size: 14 residues. Per the germline V gene, CDR1 is SGDLS and CDR2 is YYNGEE. V lost 6 bases to trimming and J lost 2 bases, with 14 bases between them.

V gene TRBV28 combines with J gene TRBJ1-1; TRBD1 agrees at 11 bases. This CDR3 has 16 amino acids. The germline V gene encodes CDR1 MDHEN and CDR2 SYDVKM. The ends lost 6 bases at V and 2 bases at J; junction bases unmatched: 8. CDR3 sequence: CASSQGQGDLNTEAFF. Here the CDR3 DNA reads TGTGCCAGCAGCCAGGGACAGGGGGATCTCAACACTGAAGCTTTCTTT. Supplemented by reference TRBV28 and TRBJ1-1, the full variable domain reads DVKVTQSSRYLVKRTGEKVFLECVQDMDHENMFWYRQDPGLGLRLIYFSYDVKMKEKGDIPEGYSVSREKKERFSLILESASTNQTSMYLCASSQGQGDLNTEAFFGQGTRLTVV.

V and J are TRBV4-1 and TRBJ2-2; tentative D call: TRBD1 (6 bases). The CDR3 extends over 12 amino acids. Trimming stripped 6 bases from V and 5 bases from J, with 7 bases between. Germline V gene sequence: CDR1 MGHRA, CDR2 YSYEKL. This CDR3 reads CASSRGTGELFF. The DNA of the CDR3 is TGCGCCAGCAGTAGGGGGACCGGGGAGCTGTTTTTT.

The sample holds one count of this clone. This sequence joins TRBV7-7 and TRBJ2-3; TRBD2 matches 14 bases. The germline gives CDR1 SSHAT, CDR2 FNYEAQ (reference sequence). V was pared by 1 base and J by 2 bases, with 2 bases of the junction left unmatched. The CDR3 spans 17 residues. CDR3 DNA sequence: TGTGCCAGCAGCTTAGGGACTAGCGGGGGGAACACAGATACGCAGTATTTT. Translating it yields CASSLGTSGGNTDTQYF.

The chain combines TRBV27 with TRBJ2-3; a possible D gene is TRBD2 (6 bases). The CDR3 is 16 amino acids. V was clipped by 6 bases and J by 2 bases, with 18 bases between them. Germline CDR1 reads MNHEY; CDR2 reads SMNVEV (reference sequence). CDR3 sequence reads: CASRNEGWRATDTQYF. In DNA form, the CDR3 reads TGTGCCAGCAGAAACGAGGGGTGGAGGGCCACAGATACGCAGTATTTT.

This clone was recorded once. The chain is built from TRBV5-1 and TRBJ2-7, with D maybe TRBD1 (5 bases). CDR1 is SGHRS and CDR2 is YFSETQ in the germline V gene. V lost 2 bases, J lost 2 bases, and 8 bases lay in between. This CDR3 comprises 13 residues. The CDR3 here is CASSFDRTYEQYF. Written as DNA, the CDR3 is TGCGCCAGCAGCTTTGACAGAACCTACGAGCAGTACTTC.

This clone appeared once. J is TRBJ1-5 and V is TRBV28, with D uncertain. The CDR3 totals 17 residues. Trimming removed 6 bases from V and 5 bases from J, with 23 bases in between. Germline CDR1 MDHEN, CDR2 SYDVKM. For the CDR3, the DNA is TGTGCCAGCAGAGCCTCCACCCCTCGGAAAGCCTATCAGCCCCAGCATTTT. Translating gives CASRASTPRKAYQPQHF.

The rearrangement uses TRBV28 and TRBJ2-7; 8 bases are shared with TRBD1. The CDR3 extends over 14 amino acids. V lost 5 bases to trimming and J lost 1 base; unmatched junction nucleotides: 4. Germline CDR1 MDHEN, CDR2 SYDVKM. CDR3 sequence reads: CASSGWTGSYEQYF. As DNA, the CDR3 is TGTGCCAGCAGTGGGTGGACAGGGTCCTACGAGCAGTACTTC.